The 14 T cell receptor beta chains below all came from one sample that was sequenced in a study of blood T cell repertoires in COVID-19. Repertoires were generated with immunoSEQ multiplex PCR, while TCRdb's copy carries only in-frame clones and drops some. Altogether under 200,000 clones are present, 85% to 90% being singletons, with the ten largest covering about 1.7%. Sequencing was performed on peripheral blood. The receptor source for this set is a man aged 18 to 29 with active or convalescent COVID-19.

The gene calls are TRBV27 and TRBJ1-2, with D perhaps matching TRBD1 (5 bases). Germline V gene lookup returns CDR1 MNHEY and CDR2 SMNVEV (reference sequence). This CDR3 spans 13 amino acids. V lost 3 bases and J 4 bases, leaving 9 bases between the germline ends. As DNA, the CDR3 is TGTGCCAGCAGTTTTCAGGGAGGCTATGGCTACACCTTC. Translating gives CASSFQGGYGYTF.

The chain couples TRBV2 to TRBJ2-2, with 10 nucleotides matching TRBD2. The trim removed 7 bases at V and 2 bases at J, leaving 7 bases unmatched. There are 16 residues in the CDR3. Germline assignment: CDR1 SNHLY and CDR2 FYNNEI. The CDR3 DNA reads as TGTGCCAGCATAGCTAGCGGGGGCCTAAACACCGGGGAGCTGTTTTTT. It yields the protein CASIASGGLNTGELFF.

V and J are TRBV5-4 and TRBJ1-2, with 7 bases identical to TRBD1. The junction had 8 bases not matched to a gene; V was cut back by 3 bases and J by 6 bases. Germline V gene data show CDR1 as SGHNT and CDR2 as YYREEE (reference sequence). This CDR3 is 14 amino acids long. CDR3: CASSYRTGRDGYTF. As DNA, the CDR3 is TGTGCCAGCAGCTACCGGACAGGAAGGGATGGCTACACCTTC.

This chain joins TRBV5-1 and TRBJ2-6; 9 bases fit TRBD2. V was clipped by 0 bases and J by 0 bases; unmatched bases: 4. Per the germline V gene, CDR1 is SGHRS and CDR2 is YFSETQ. This CDR3 is 18 amino acids long. The CDR3 region is CASSLVAGAFSGANVLTF. CDR3 DNA sequence: TGCGCCAGCAGCTTGGTAGCGGGGGCCTTCTCTGGGGCCAACGTCCTGACTTTC. The full variable domain, rest sourced from reference TRBV5-1 and TRBJ2-6, is KAGVTQTPRYLIKTRGQQVTLSCSPISGHRSVSWYQQTPGQGLQFLFEYFSETQRNKGNFPGRFSGRQFSNSRSEMNVSTLELGDSALYLCASSLVAGAFSGANVLTFGAGSRLTVL.

The chain combines TRBV7-2 with TRBJ2-6; D perhaps matches TRBD1 (6 bases). Trimming stripped 5 bases from V and 1 base from J, with 15 bases between. This CDR3 spans 17 amino acids. In germline, CDR1 is SGHTA, CDR2 FQGNSA. The CDR3 DNA sequence: TGTGCCAGCAGCCCGAACCAACAGGGTTCTGGGGCCAACGTCCTGACTTTC. Amino acids: CASSPNQQGSGANVLTF.

The V gene is TRBV12-3 or TRBV12-4, the J gene TRBJ1-5; D remains ambiguous. The CDR3 extends over 13 amino acids. V was trimmed by 7 bases and J by 5 bases, leaving 12 bases between them. For the CDR3, the DNA is TGTGCCAGCACTTCGTCAGATGATCAGCCCCAGCATTTT. It codes for CASTSSDDQPQHF.

CDR3 loop: CASSLVRGTEAFF. In DNA, the CDR3 is TGTGCCAGCAGCTTAGTCAGGGGGACTGAAGCTTTCTTT. This sequence joins TRBV11-1 and TRBJ1-1, with 7 bases aligning to TRBD1. Looked up from germline, CDR1 is SGHAT and CDR2 is FQDESV (reference sequence). CDR3 length equals 13 residues. The ends lost 1 base at V and 5 bases at J; junction bases unmatched: 1.

The CDR3 bases are TGTGCCAGTCGGACAGGGGGCAATCAGCCCCAGCATTTT. Its protein product is CASRTGGNQPQHF. The chain carries TRBV2 and TRBJ1-5; 9 positions agree with TRBD1. V shed 9 bases and J 2 bases; nucleotides not matched to a gene: 2. Germline CDR1 is SNHLY and CDR2 is FYNNEI. CDR3 length: 13 residues.

This clone was seen only once. The V and J genes are TRBV6-6 and TRBJ2-5; TRBD2 agrees at 8 bases. The germline gives CDR1 MNHNY, CDR2 SVGAGI (reference sequence). Trimming took 10 bases from V and 4 from J; bases not matched to a gene: 8. The CDR3 consists of 13 residues. The chain's CDR3 is CATWLAGGETQYF. CDR3 DNA sequence: TGTGCCACGTGGCTAGCGGGCGGAGAGACCCAGTACTTC.

The J gene is TRBJ1-2, the V gene TRBV5-1, with unresolved D. Germline V CDR1 and CDR2: SGHRS, YFSETQ. The CDR3 runs 14 residues. Between the trimmed V and J ends, which lost 4 bases and 4 bases, there was a span of 14 bases. CDR3 coding DNA: TGCGCCAGCAGCCTGGTCGCGGGTCTCTATGGCTACACCTTC. Protein product: CASSLVAGLYGYTF.

This chain connects TRBV10-1 to TRBJ1-1, with 11 nucleotides matching TRBD1. Germline CDR1 WNHNN, CDR2 SYGVQD (reference sequence). The J segment lost 5 bases and the V segment lost 5 bases, leaving 7 bases of the junction unmatched. The CDR3 loop spans 15 amino acids. CDR3 nucleotides: TGCGCCAGCAGTCCGGGACAGGGGGTAAGAACTGAAGCTTTCTTT. It specifies CASSPGQGVRTEAFF.

This rearrangement joins TRBV25-1 to TRBJ1-2; D is possibly TRBD1 (5 bases). V shed 3 bases and J shed 5 bases, with 19 bases lying between them. The CDR3 runs to 16 residues. Germline V lookup: CDR1 MGHDK, CDR2 SYGVNS. The CDR3 DNA is TGTGCCAGCAGTGATTGGCCCAGTCAGGGAAATTATGGCTACACCTTC. Its translation is CASSDWPSQGNYGYTF.

The V call is TRBV5-1, the J call TRBJ1-1, with D possibly being TRBD1 (5 bases). Germline-derived CDR1 and CDR2 are SGHRS and YFSETQ. This CDR3 contains 14 residues. The germline V and J ends were trimmed by 5 bases and 4 bases, with 15 bases remaining between them. The CDR3 protein is CASRQNTRGTEAFF. CDR3 DNA sequence: TGCGCCAGCAGACAAAATACAAGGGGCACTGAAGCTTTCTTT. Supplemented by reference TRBV5-1 and TRBJ1-1, the full variable domain reads KAGVTQTPRYLIKTRGQQVTLSCSPISGHRSVSWYQQTPGQGLQFLFEYFSETQRNKGNFPGRFSGRQFSNSRSEMNVSTLELGDSALYLCASRQNTRGTEAFFGQGTRLTVV.

The chain combines TRBV28 with TRBJ1-1; 7 bases line up with TRBD1. CDR1 is MDHEN, CDR2 SYDVKM, per germline. Trimming removed 5 bases from V and 2 bases from J; junction bases left unmatched: 2. The CDR3 runs to 13 residues. CDR3 coding DNA: TGTGCCAGCAGTCAGGGGGGAAACACTGAAGCTTTCTTT. Its translation is CASSQGGNTEAFF.